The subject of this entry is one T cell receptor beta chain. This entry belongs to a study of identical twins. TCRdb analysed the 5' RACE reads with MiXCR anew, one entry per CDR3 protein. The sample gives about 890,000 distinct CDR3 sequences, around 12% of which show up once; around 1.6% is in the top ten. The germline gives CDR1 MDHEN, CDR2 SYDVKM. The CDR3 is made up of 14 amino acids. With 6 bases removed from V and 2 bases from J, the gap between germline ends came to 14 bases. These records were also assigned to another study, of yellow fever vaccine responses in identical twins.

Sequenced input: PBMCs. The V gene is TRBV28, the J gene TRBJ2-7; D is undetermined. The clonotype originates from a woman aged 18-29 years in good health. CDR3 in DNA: TGTGCCAGCAGATTTCCCGGGCAGGCCTACGAGCAGTACTTC. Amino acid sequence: CASRFPGQAYEQYF.